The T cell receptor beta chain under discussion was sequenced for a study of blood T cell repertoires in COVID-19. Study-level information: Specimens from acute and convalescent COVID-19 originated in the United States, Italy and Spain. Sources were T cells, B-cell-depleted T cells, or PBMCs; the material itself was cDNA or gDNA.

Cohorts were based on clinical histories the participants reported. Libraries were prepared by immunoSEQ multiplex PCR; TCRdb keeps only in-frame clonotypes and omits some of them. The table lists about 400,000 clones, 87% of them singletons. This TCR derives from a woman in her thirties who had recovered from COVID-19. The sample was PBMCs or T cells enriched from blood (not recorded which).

The CDR3 nucleotides read TGCGCCAGCAGCCATGAAGCAGGGAACTATGGCTACACCTTC. Protein product: CASSHEAGNYGYTF. This rearrangement joins TRBV4-1 to TRBJ1-2; TRBD1 might be the D (5 bases). In germline, CDR1 is MGHRA, CDR2 YSYEKL. This CDR3 is built from 14 residues. Trimming removed 3 bases from V and 2 bases from J, with 10 bases in between.